This paragraph reports one T cell receptor (beta chain). Its target is unknown. This record belongs to a study of radiotherapy plus CTLA-4 blockade in lung cancer. Overall study results and limits: Increased serum interferon-beta after radiation also reportedly predicted response strongly.

V shed 5 bases and J shed 8 bases, with 13 bases lying between them. CDR3 length: 14 residues. The germline gives CDR1 LNHDA, CDR2 SQIVND (reference sequence). Clones were read by immunoSEQ multiplex PCR, and TCRdb kept only the in-frame ones, dropping some. The sample records approximately 77,000 clones, around 80% being singletons. The sequencing here drew on peripheral blood, taken from a patient treated with radiotherapy plus ipilimumab. The receptor comes from a human donor with non-small cell lung cancer who had stable disease on radiotherapy plus ipilimumab. This chain connects TRBV19 to TRBJ1-6, with D perhaps TRBD1 (5 bases). CDR3 protein: CASSRREGDSPLHF. CDR3 sequence (DNA): TGTGCCAGTAGTCGCAGGGAGGGAGATTCACCCCTCCACTTT.